The 17 T cell receptor beta chains reported below all come from one sample, sequenced in a study of blood T cell repertoires in COVID-19 (dated by TCRdb to 2020 to 2021). The protocol used for the library was the immunoSEQ multiplex PCR assay. The source is immuneACCESS, and TCRdb retained only in-frame sequences with V and J called. Part of the clones is not carried over; for the studies checked, unresolved V genes explain less than half of this, and the remainder is unexplained. The sample profile shows under 65,000 clones; about 93% of them were found once. The biggest ten clones account for roughly 15% of the sample. The specimen sequenced was peripheral blood. The receptors stem from an elderly man with acute or convalescent COVID-19.

This sequence joins TRBV5-1 and TRBJ2-5, with D tentatively TRBD1 (8 bases). There are 15 residues in the CDR3. CDR1 SGHRS and CDR2 YFSETQ come from the germline V gene. Trimming shortened V by 4 bases and J by 5 bases, and 18 bases separated the two germline ends. CDR3 nucleotide sequence: TGCGCCAGCAGCCCAGGACAGGGAGGGGCGGAGACCCAGTACTTC. Its protein product is CASSPGQGGAETQYF.

The chain is built from TRBV7-2 and TRBJ2-7; D may be TRBD1 (5 bases). V was shortened by 0 bases and J by 5 bases, with 8 bases between the two germline ends. The CDR3 has 13 residues. Germline-derived CDR1 and CDR2 are SGHTA and FQGNSA. As DNA, the CDR3 is TGTGCCAGCAGCTTAGCGACAGCTAACGAGCAGTACTTC. This translates into CASSLATANEQYF.

The chain employs TRBV7-3 and TRBJ2-3; 8 nucleotides line up with TRBD2. There are 15 residues in the CDR3. Germline CDR1 is SGHTA and CDR2 is FQGTGA. J lost 5 bases, V lost 2 bases, and 6 bases had no gene match. CDR3: CASSLAGGSVDTQYF. The CDR3 DNA is TGTGCCAGCAGCTTAGCGGGGGGTTCCGTAGATACGCAGTATTTT.

The chain is built from TRBV7-3 and TRBJ2-7; tentatively, D is TRBD2 (5 bases). The CDR3 contains 13 residues. CDR1 and CDR2 (germline): SGHTA, FQGTGA. Between the trimmed V and J ends, which lost 3 bases and 2 bases, there was a span of 8 bases. CDR3 amino acids: CASSLDGTYEQYF. Written as DNA, the CDR3 is TGTGCCAGCAGCTTGGACGGGACCTACGAGCAGTACTTC.

The rearrangement joins TRBV5-1 to TRBJ1-6; 9 positions agree with TRBD1. Germline assignment: CDR1 SGHRS and CDR2 YFSETQ. Germline trimming cut 4 bases from V and 15 bases from J; bases unmatched to any gene: 2. The CDR3 sequence is 11 residues long. The CDR3 DNA sequence: TGCGCCAGCAGCGGGACAGGGCTCCTCCACTTT. It yields the protein CASSGTGLLHF.

This clone was picked up a small number of times. The chain couples TRBV7-9 to TRBJ1-6, with 9 bases that match TRBD1. This CDR3 is built from 17 residues. Germline V gene sequence: CDR1 SEHNR, CDR2 FQNEAQ (reference sequence). Trimming removed 1 base from V and 1 base from J; junction bases left unmatched: 2. CDR3 sequence (DNA): TGTGCCAGCAGCTTAGGACAGGGGGATTCCTATAATTCACCCCTCCACTTT. It codes for CASSLGQGDSYNSPLHF.

The V gene is TRBV19, the J gene TRBJ2-2; D gene ambiguous. This CDR3 has 15 residues. CDR1 LNHDA and CDR2 SQIVND come from the germline V gene (reference sequence). V was shortened by 9 bases and J by 0 bases, with 14 bases between the two germline ends. The CDR3: CASTRVGPNTGELFF. The CDR3 nucleotides read TGTGCCAGCACCCGGGTTGGCCCGAACACCGGGGAGCTGTTTTTT.

This clone was counted a single time. The rearrangement uses TRBV2 and TRBJ1-2; D unclear. V was pared by 0 bases and J by 4 bases, with 9 bases between. Germline V gives CDR1 SNHLY, CDR2 FYNNEI. There are 14 residues in the CDR3. This chain's CDR3 is CASSEARTSYGYTF. The CDR3 nucleotides read TGTGCCAGCAGTGAAGCGAGGACTTCCTATGGCTACACCTTC.

The rearrangement joins TRBV29-1 to TRBJ2-5, with 8 bases matching TRBD2. This CDR3 spans 16 amino acids. V lost 5 bases, J lost 2 bases, and 13 bases stayed unmatched. Germline V gene data show CDR1 as SQVTM and CDR2 as ANQGSEA. The chain's CDR3 is CSVQGPGGGTQETQYF. The DNA for the CDR3 is TGCAGCGTTCAGGGCCCGGGAGGGGGAACACAAGAGACCCAGTACTTC.

The chain couples TRBV5-1 to TRBJ2-1; 7 bases are shared with TRBD1. Germline V lookup: CDR1 SGHRS, CDR2 YFSETQ. This CDR3 spans 15 amino acids. Germline trimming cut 1 base from V and 7 bases from J; bases unmatched to any gene: 8. The CDR3 spells CASSLSGQFGNEQFF. The CDR3 DNA reads TGCGCCAGCAGCTTGTCGGGACAGTTCGGGAATGAGCAGTTCTTC. Full variable domain (rest looked up from reference TRBV5-1 and TRBJ2-1): KAGVTQTPRYLIKTRGQQVTLSCSPISGHRSVSWYQQTPGQGLQFLFEYFSETQRNKGNFPGRFSGRQFSNSRSEMNVSTLELGDSALYLCASSLSGQFGNEQFFGPGTRLTVL.

The V gene is TRBV12-3 or TRBV12-4, the J gene TRBJ2-1; D possibly corresponds to TRBD2 (5 bases). The germline V and J ends were trimmed by 2 bases and 9 bases, with 11 bases remaining between them. This CDR3 contains 13 residues. The CDR3 spells CASSLLRVSEQFF. The DNA for the CDR3 is TGTGCCAGCAGTTTATTGAGGGTGAGTGAGCAGTTCTTC.

This clone was recorded only once. V gene TRBV28 combines with J gene TRBJ2-7, with 7 bases fitting TRBD1. The junction had 10 bases not matched to a gene; V was cut back by 3 bases and J by 2 bases. Germline loops: CDR1 MDHEN, CDR2 SYDVKM. The CDR3 spans 16 residues. The CDR3, as DNA: TGTGCCAGCAGTTTCCGATTACAGGGGCTTACCTACGAGCAGTACTTC. Amino acids: CASSFRLQGLTYEQYF.

This chain joins TRBV27 and TRBJ2-7, with 9 bases fitting TRBD1. This CDR3 region has 15 residues. V lost 4 bases and J lost 4; bases outside the gene matches: 8. Germline loops: CDR1 MNHEY, CDR2 SMNVEV (reference sequence). The CDR3 DNA sequence: TGTGCCAGCAGTTGGACAGGGGTCCTTCCGTACGAGCAGTACTTC. Translated, it gives CASSWTGVLPYEQYF.

The rearrangement uses TRBV10-3 and TRBJ2-1, with D unclear. With 2 bases removed from V and 2 bases from J, the gap between germline ends came to 4 bases. The CDR3 is 13 amino acids. Germline V CDR1 and CDR2: ENHRY, SYGVKD. CDR3 sequence: CAISETAYNEQFF. In DNA, the CDR3 is TGTGCCATCAGTGAGACGGCCTACAATGAGCAGTTCTTC.

This sequence joins TRBV29-1 and TRBJ1-2; 7 nucleotides align to TRBD1. Trimming removed 7 bases from V and 7 bases from J; junction bases left unmatched: 9. There are 12 residues in the CDR3. The germline CDR1 and CDR2 sequences are SQVTM and ANQGSEA. The CDR3 DNA reads as TGCAGCGCCGGGACAGAAGGGGTTGGCTACACCTTC. Amino acid sequence: CSAGTEGVGYTF.

This chain links TRBV24-1 with TRBJ2-5; 8 bases are a match to TRBD2. Trimming removed 3 bases from V and 0 bases from J; junction bases left unmatched: 5. Germline values: CDR1 KGHDR, CDR2 SFDVKD. This CDR3 is 16 amino acids long. The CDR3 bases are TGTGCCACCAGTGATGCAGCGGGGGAATACCAAGAGACCCAGTACTTC. It is translated as CATSDAAGEYQETQYF.

Here the CDR3 DNA reads TGTGCCAGTAGTACTCTCTCCGGGACACAAGAGACCCAGTACTTC. This codes for CASSTLSGTQETQYF. The chain couples TRBV19 to TRBJ2-5, with D possibly TRBD1 on 6 matching bases. V gave up 4 bases and J gave up 2 bases, with 14 bases separating them. The germline V gene has CDR1 LNHDA and CDR2 SQIVND (reference sequence). The CDR3 runs to 15 residues.